What follows is one T cell receptor (beta chain) and its context. Antigen unknown. The data were taken from a study of cytomegalovirus exposure and HLA in healthy donors. Overall study findings and caveats: Most TCR sequences proved rare, with some public TCRs found in many donors. A later analysis found common viral pathogens apparently linked to several of the most significant clusters. Another analysis was done later, and it associated 16,951 TCR beta sequences with HLA alleles at 0.05 false discovery rate.

PCR amplification relied on 60 Vbeta primers (plus 13 Jbeta primers). The table came from immunoSEQ multiplex PCR; TCRdb's copy has only in-frame clones and leaves some out. The sample contains 75,000 to 100,000 clones, roughly 79% of which appear only once. The trim removed 7 bases at V and 3 bases at J, leaving 27 bases unmatched. In germline, CDR1 is MNHEY, CDR2 SMNVEV (reference sequence). CDR3 size: 21 residues. The V gene is TRBV27, the J gene TRBJ2-1, with 7 positions matching TRBD1. This TCR came from a man aged 25-45 years in good health and CMV-seronegative. Sample: PBMCs. As DNA, the CDR3 is TGTGCCAGCACCGACATGACAGGGACGGAACACTCAAGGATAGTCTACAATGAGCAGTTCTTC. It encodes CASTDMTGTEHSRIVYNEQFF.